This record concerns one T cell receptor beta chain sequence. This entry comes from a study of control samples from healthy donors and cancer patients. This table comes from immunoSEQ multiplex PCR, and its TCRdb copy is limited to in-frame clones, with some not included. The sample yields about 99,000 clones, approximately 90% seen once. Trimming left V 3 bases short and J 3 bases short, with 4 bases between. This CDR3 comprises 12 residues. Germline CDR1 reads LNHDA; CDR2 reads SQIVND (reference sequence). This TCR was recovered from a man between 60 and 70 years old with lung cancer. The specimen sequenced was PBMCs. The chain is built from TRBV19 and TRBJ2-3; D ambiguous. CDR3 bases: TGTGCCAGTAGTATGGCTACAGATACGCAGTATTTT. This translates into CASSMATDTQYF.